This record covers a single T cell receptor (beta chain). Antigen unknown. This sample stems from a study of HIV-infected patients and healthy controls. Alpha and beta constant-region primers primed reverse transcription of around 500 ng RNA. Each of the alpha and beta chains got its own library through chain-specific third strand synthesis with indices. TCRdb processed the 5' RACE reads anew with MiXCR; each CDR3 protein has one entry. Of 3,500 to 5,000 distinct CDR3 sequences listed, about 14% are singletons. There are 14 residues in the CDR3. Germline loops: CDR1 SGHTA, CDR2 FQGNSA. V lost 1 base to trimming and J lost 5 bases; unmatched junction nucleotides: 4. All unsorted peripheral T cells were captured because whole blood was used without fractionation. General study results and limits: Eight alpha and eight beta V genes differed significantly in mean usage between HIV-infected patients and controls. HIV-infected patients shared fewer CDR3 sequences between individuals than healthy controls.

This clonotype was obtained from an adult with HIV infection. The genes are TRBV7-2 and TRBJ1-1, with 7 bases fitting TRBD1. This sample comprised blood, obtained before antiretroviral therapy. The CDR3 reads CASSLDAGGTEAFF. The DNA of the CDR3 is TGTGCCAGCAGCTTAGATGCAGGGGGTACTGAAGCTTTCTTT. Filled out from reference TRBV7-2 and TRBJ1-1, the complete variable domain reads GAGVSQSPSNKVTEKGKDVELRCDPISGHTALYWYRQSLGQGLEFLIYFQGNSAPDKSGLPSDRFSAERTGGSVSTLTIQRTQQEDSAVYLCASSLDAGGTEAFFGQGTRLTVV.